The 25 T cell receptor beta chains in this list originate from one sample, sequenced in a study of HIV-infected patients and healthy controls. Whole blood was used without fractionation, so all unsorted peripheral T cells were included. Alpha and beta constant-region primers primed reverse transcription of around 500 ng RNA. Alpha and beta chain libraries were made separately by chain-specific third strand synthesis with multiplexing indices. Via MiXCR, TCRdb re-called the 5' RACE reads, giving one row per CDR3 protein. The sample lists under 25,000 distinct CDR3 sequences; almost 9% were seen once. Sequencing was done on a sample of blood. These TCRs come from an adult in good health.

At least ten counts were recorded for this clonotype. The gene calls are TRBV28 and TRBJ1-1; D is uncertain. This CDR3 is 16 amino acids long. Trimming removed 2 bases from V and 0 bases from J, with 13 bases in between. Germline CDR1 and CDR2: MDHEN and SYDVKM. CDR3 amino acids: CASSLGQFFMNTEAFF. The CDR3 DNA is TGTGCCAGCAGTTTAGGCCAGTTCTTCATGAACACTGAAGCTTTCTTT.

At least ten counts were recorded for this clonotype. The V call is TRBV7-9, the J call TRBJ1-1; D not certain. The CDR3 consists of 12 residues. V dropped 7 bases and J dropped 4 bases, with 10 bases sitting between them. Germline CDR1 SEHNR, CDR2 FQNEAQ (reference sequence). CDR3 sequence: CASTYPGTEAFF. CDR3 coding DNA: TGTGCCAGCACCTACCCTGGCACTGAAGCTTTCTTT.

This clonotype was recorded a few times. The CDR3 DNA follows: TGTGCCAGCAGTTCTGGGGATTCCTACGAGCAGTACTTC. It specifies CASSSGDSYEQYF. The rearrangement uses TRBV6-2 or TRBV6-3 and TRBJ2-7; D is unclear. The V and J ends lost 4 bases and 1 base respectively, with 8 bases between them. This CDR3 region has 13 residues. The germline V gene has CDR1 MNHEY and CDR2 SVGEGT.

This clonotype was recorded at least ten times. V and J are TRBV6-5 and TRBJ2-2; D is tentatively TRBD1 or TRBD2 (5 bases each). This CDR3 comprises 16 residues. Between the trimmed V and J ends, which lost 6 bases and 0 bases, there was a span of 14 bases. Per the germline V gene, CDR1 is MNHEY and CDR2 is SVGAGI. CDR3 DNA: TGTGCCAGCAGGCGCTACCGGGACCCGAACACCGGGGAGCTGTTTTTT. Translated, it gives CASRRYRDPNTGELFF.

This clonotype is judged medium-sized. The chain employs TRBV6-1 and TRBJ2-3; D might be TRBD2 (6 bases). V lost 4 bases to trimming and J lost 4 bases, with 12 bases between them. The germline CDR1 and CDR2 sequences are MNHNS and SASEGT. This CDR3 is 14 amino acids long. The CDR3 protein is CASSVTSFADTQYF. The CDR3 DNA reads as TGTGCCAGCAGTGTGACTAGTTTTGCAGATACGCAGTATTTT.

This clonotype has ten or more counts. The chain joins TRBV5-1 to TRBJ1-2; D is unresolved. CDR3 length: 14 residues. Trimming took off 5 bases at V and 4 bases at J, with 15 bases between the two ends. Germline-derived CDR1 and CDR2 are SGHRS and YFSETQ. The CDR3 is CASSPGAGIYGYTF. The DNA of the CDR3 is TGCGCCAGCAGTCCAGGAGCCGGGATCTATGGCTACACCTTC.

Within the sample, this clonotype is medium-sized. The CDR3 loop is CASSFRQETQYF. CDR3 in DNA: TGTGCCAGCAGTTTCAGACAGGAGACCCAGTACTTC. The chain carries TRBV28 and TRBJ2-5, with D possibly TRBD1 on 5 matching bases. Germline-derived CDR1 and CDR2 are MDHEN and SYDVKM. The CDR3 runs 12 residues. V dropped 3 bases and J dropped 5 bases, with 7 bases sitting between them.

This chain connects TRBV20-1 to TRBJ1-5; D gene uncertain. Trimming cost V 3 bases and J 1 base, with 10 bases left between them. This CDR3 is built from 14 residues. The germline gives CDR1 DFQATT, CDR2 SNEGSKA (reference sequence). CDR3 loop: CSARGLDSNQPQHF. CDR3 bases: TGCAGTGCTAGGGGGTTGGACAGCAATCAGCCCCAGCATTTT.

This clonotype came up many times. The V gene is TRBV28, the J gene TRBJ2-1; D not resolved. CDR1 MDHEN and CDR2 SYDVKM come from the germline V gene. The CDR3 is 14 amino acids. V was cut by 1 base and J by 2 bases, with 6 bases left in between. The CDR3 spells CASSLSGTYNEQFF. CDR3 nucleotides: TGTGCCAGCAGTTTATCCGGAACCTACAATGAGCAGTTCTTC.

This clonotype was seen ten or more times. This chain links TRBV6-6 with TRBJ2-6; 8 bases match TRBD1. Looked up from germline, CDR1 is MNHNY and CDR2 is SVGAGI (reference sequence). Losses at the gene ends were 5 bases for V and 2 bases for J; bases not matched to a gene: 8. The CDR3 runs 17 residues. The CDR3 sequence is CASSDATGGAGANVLTF. The CDR3 DNA reads TGTGCCAGCAGTGACGCCACAGGGGGTGCTGGGGCCAACGTCCTGACTTTC.

The chain couples TRBV4-3 to TRBJ2-1; 11 bases line up with TRBD2. This CDR3 spans 16 amino acids. Germline assignment: CDR1 LGHNA and CDR2 YSLEER. V was clipped by 4 bases and J by 4 bases; unmatched bases: 6. This CDR3 is CASSPTLAGGYNEQFF. The CDR3 region has the DNA TGCGCCAGCAGCCCTACCTTAGCGGGAGGGTACAATGAGCAGTTCTTC.

Ten or more counts support this clonotype. The chain couples TRBV29-1 to TRBJ2-5; tentatively, D is TRBD1 (5 bases). The CDR3 totals 12 residues. Trimming left V 4 bases short and J 1 base short, with 7 bases between. Germline V CDR1 and CDR2: SQVTM, ANQGSEA. The CDR3 sequence: CSVVGLQETQYF. The CDR3 bases are TGCAGCGTTGTGGGGCTCCAAGAGACCCAGTACTTC. Variable domain in full (rest from reference TRBV29-1 and TRBJ2-5): SAVISQKPSRDICQRGTSLTIQCQVDSQVTMMFWYRQQPGQSLTLIATANQGSEATYESGFVIDKFPISRPNLTFSTLTVSNMSPEDSSIYLCSVVGLQETQYFGPGTRLLVL.

This clonotype showed up many times. V usage is TRBV5-4 and J usage is TRBJ2-1; 11 bases map to TRBD2. The CDR3 runs 15 residues. V lost 2 bases to trimming and J lost 4 bases; unmatched junction nucleotides: 2. Per the germline V gene, CDR1 is SGHNT and CDR2 is YYREEE (reference sequence). The CDR3 coding sequence is TGTGCCAGCAGCTTCCGACTAGCGGGGTACAATGAGCAGTTCTTC. This sequence encodes CASSFRLAGYNEQFF.

This clonotype was detected many times. The rearrangement links TRBV5-1 to TRBJ1-2, with 8 bases lining up with TRBD1. The CDR3 sequence is 14 residues long. V gave up 2 bases and J gave up 7 bases; unmatched junction bases: 7. From germline, CDR1 is SGHRS and CDR2 YFSETQ. The CDR3 region is CASSFSGQGTGYTF. CDR3 sequence (DNA): TGCGCCAGCAGCTTCTCCGGACAGGGCACTGGCTACACCTTC.

This clonotype is termed medium-sized. The J gene is TRBJ2-3, the V gene TRBV28; either TRBD1 or TRBD2 may fit D (5 bases each). This CDR3 has 12 amino acids. V gave up 7 bases and J gave up 7 bases, with 12 bases separating them. Germline V CDR1 and CDR2: MDHEN, SYDVKM. In DNA form, the CDR3 reads TGTGCCAGCACCCAAGAGGGGTATACGCAGTATTTT. It specifies CASTQEGYTQYF.

By proportion, this clonotype is medium-sized. The chain joins TRBV4-3 to TRBJ2-3; 7 bases are a match to TRBD1. Per germline, CDR1 LGHNA and CDR2 YSLEER. Trimming cost V 1 base and J 4 bases; bases outside gene matches: 8. There are 16 residues in the CDR3. The CDR3 DNA follows: TGCGCCAGCAGCCAAGCCCGGACAGGAGGCCCAGATACGCAGTATTTT. Its translation: CASSQARTGGPDTQYF.

By share, this clonotype counts as medium-sized. V gene TRBV29-1 combines with J gene TRBJ2-7, with TRBD1 matching 7 bases. Germline CDR1 and CDR2: SQVTM and ANQGSEA. V trimming: 7 bases; J trimming: 0 bases; junction bases outside the gene matches: 6. The CDR3 has 13 amino acids. The CDR3 bases are TGCAGCGCCCGCGACAGGGACTCCTACGAGCAGTACTTC. Translation: CSARDRDSYEQYF.

This clonotype appeared many times. The chain links TRBV20-1 to TRBJ1-1; unclear D gene. The CDR3 is made up of 15 amino acids. The germline gives CDR1 DFQATT, CDR2 SNEGSKA (reference sequence). The germline V and J ends were trimmed by 1 base and 0 bases, with 12 bases remaining between them. The CDR3 coding sequence is TGCAGTGCTAGAGCACCGGGATACATGAACACTGAAGCTTTCTTT. It specifies CSARAPGYMNTEAFF.

This clonotype was detected many times. The V gene is TRBV12-3 or TRBV12-4, the J gene TRBJ1-2; the D gene is possibly TRBD1 (5 bases). The CDR3 length is 14 residues. V lost 7 bases and J lost 3, with 15 bases in between. Here the CDR3 DNA reads TGTGCCAGCACCCTAGGGTTAGGGGACTATGGCTACACCTTC. It codes for CASTLGLGDYGYTF.

This clonotype was seen ten or more times. J is TRBJ2-7 and V is TRBV18; 8 positions agree with TRBD2. CDR1 is KGHSH, CDR2 LQKENI, per germline. The V segment lost 4 bases and the J segment 3 bases; nucleotides outside the gene matches: 8. The CDR3 loop spans 15 amino acids. CDR3 protein: CASSQETSGYYEQYF. CDR3 nucleotides: TGTGCCAGCTCACAAGAAACTAGCGGTTACTACGAGCAGTACTTC.

This clonotype was counted ten times or more. This sequence joins TRBV7-8 and TRBJ2-7; D not resolved. The germline gives CDR1 SGHVS, CDR2 FQNEAQ. V lost 2 bases to trimming and J lost 6 bases, with 8 bases between them. This CDR3 comprises 12 residues. The CDR3 DNA follows: TGTGCCAGCAGCTTATTCCGCCCCGAGCAGTACTTC. This encodes CASSLFRPEQYF.

This clonotype turned up a few times. V and J are TRBV25-1 and TRBJ2-1, with 8 bases aligning to TRBD2. V was clipped by 5 bases and J by 2 bases; unmatched bases: 2. The CDR3 is 14 residues long. Germline-derived CDR1 and CDR2 are MGHDK and SYGVNS. In DNA form, the CDR3 reads TGTGCCAGCAGTACCGGGAGGGCCTACAATGAGCAGTTCTTC. This sequence encodes CASSTGRAYNEQFF.

This clonotype was counted only a few times. The chain recombines TRBV19 with TRBJ2-7; 10 positions match TRBD2. Per the germline V gene, CDR1 is LNHDA and CDR2 is SQIVND (reference sequence). The CDR3 contains 13 residues. The V gene end was trimmed by 10 bases and the J gene end by 9 bases; junction bases not matched to a gene: 12. CDR3 coding DNA: TGTGCCACCTCTAGCGGGAGTCTTTCGCCGCAGTACTTC. It is translated as CATSSGSLSPQYF. The whole variable domain, remainder taken from reference TRBV19 and TRBJ2-7, is DGGITQSPKYLFRKEGQNVTLSCEQNLNHDAMYWYRQDPGQGLRLIYYSQIVNDFQKGDIAEGYSVSREKKESFPLTVTSAQKNPTAFYLCATSSGSLSPQYFGPGTRLTVT.

In its sample, this clonotype ranks as medium-sized. The V gene is TRBV7-2, the J gene TRBJ2-5; 15 nucleotides line up with TRBD2. The germline V gene has CDR1 SGHTA and CDR2 FQGNSA. The V gene end was trimmed by 4 bases and the J gene end by 6 bases; junction bases not matched to a gene: 6. This CDR3 has 16 residues. The DNA for the CDR3 is TGTGCCAGCAGCTCTGGACTAGCGGGGGGGCAGAAGACCCAGTACTTC. It translates to CASSSGLAGGQKTQYF.

The chain is built from TRBV6-5 and TRBJ2-4; tentatively, D is TRBD1 (6 bases). Trimming took off 5 bases at V and 7 bases at J, with 12 bases between the two ends. The germline CDR1 and CDR2 sequences are MNHEY and SVGAGI. The CDR3 is 13 amino acids. CDR3 nucleotides: TGTGCCAGCAGTCGGAACGACAGGAACATTCAGTACTTC. Translating gives CASSRNDRNIQYF.